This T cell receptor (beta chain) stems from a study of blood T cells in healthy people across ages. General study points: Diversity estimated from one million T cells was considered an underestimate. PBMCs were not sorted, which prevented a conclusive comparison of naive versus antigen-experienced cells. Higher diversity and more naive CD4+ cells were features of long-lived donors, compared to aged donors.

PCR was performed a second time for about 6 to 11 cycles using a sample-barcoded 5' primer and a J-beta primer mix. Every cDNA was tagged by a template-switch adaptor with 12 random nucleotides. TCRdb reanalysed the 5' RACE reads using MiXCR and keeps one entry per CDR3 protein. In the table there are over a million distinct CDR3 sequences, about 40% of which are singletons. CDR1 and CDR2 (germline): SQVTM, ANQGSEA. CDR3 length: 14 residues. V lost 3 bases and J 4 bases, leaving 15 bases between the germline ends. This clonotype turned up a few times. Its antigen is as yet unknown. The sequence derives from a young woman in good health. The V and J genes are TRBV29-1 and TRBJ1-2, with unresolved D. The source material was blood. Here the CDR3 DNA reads TGCAGCGTTGAGGCCTTTTCAGGAACCTATGGCTACACCTTC. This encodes CSVEAFSGTYGYTF.